Here is one T cell receptor (beta chain) with its context. The data belong to a study of blood T cell repertoires in COVID-19. Assay: immunoSEQ multiplex PCR; the TCRdb copy retains only in-frame clones and omits some. The sample lists around 310,000 clones, approximately 88% seen once, with less than 6.5% in the top ten. All enrollees were about 18 to 100 years old and from some 24 US areas. The sequence came from a man aged 30 to 45 who had recovered from COVID-19. The sequencing sample was made of PBMCs or T cells enriched from blood (not recorded which).

Here the CDR3 DNA reads TGTGCCAGCAGCCAAGTTGACAGAATCTTTGGGGAGCTGTTTTTT. Its translation is CASSQVDRIFGELFF. The rearrangement links TRBV4-2 to TRBJ2-2; tentative D call: TRBD1 (5 bases). The CDR3 length is 15 residues. The germline V gene has CDR1 LGHNA and CDR2 YNFKEQ. V lost 1 base, J lost 8 bases, and 14 bases lay in between.